This T cell receptor beta chain came from a study of T cells after yellow fever vaccination (dated by TCRdb to 2018 to 2020). Background on the whole study: The SMART-Seq v4 Ultra Low Input RNA kit was used to prepare libraries from fractions with low cell numbers. To track T-cell clones before and after primary and booster YFV17D yellow fever vaccination, bulk TCR alpha and beta repertoires were sequenced longitudinally. Two healthy male donors made up the cohort, one aged 18 to 29 years and the other aged 30 to 40 years. Bulk PBMC replicates and cell subsets were isolated from blood drawn at multiple timepoints before and after both primary and secondary immunization. The full study reports these points: Because the study included only a couple of donors, the extent to which the findings can be generalized is limited. FACS-sorted repertoires could contain abundant contaminating clonotypes from the bulk population, so computational filtering was required. A small share of clonotypes occurred in both CD4 and CD8 compartments, likely arising from convergent recombination. After the booster, most of the clones that had expanded following primary vaccination were detected again (roughly 96% of CD4 and around 88% of CD8), which suggests that memory was broadly maintained. Compared with the primary T-cell response, the secondary T-cell response was faster but weaker, reaching its peak on day 5 rather than on day 15.

The CDR3 measures 13 amino acids from cysteine to phenylalanine. Solely the CDR3 DNA is kept, with 39 bases framed from the first base. Unmatched junction bases come to 3, with V trimmed by 4 bases and J by 3 bases. The CDR1 and CDR2 encoded by the germline V gene (reference sequence) are LGHDT and YNNKEL. Turning to this clonotype: Its antigen specificity is not known. Nothing much larger sits one base from this clone, and base qualities are not available.

Sequencing was performed on an Illumina NovaSeq 6000. TCR cDNA was made using 5'RACE template switching, a step that added a universal primer site and unique molecular identifiers. Priming for cDNA synthesis came from both the TCR alpha and TCR beta constant segments. Libraries were amplified in two PCR steps, with sample barcodes and sequencing adapters added in the second step. Sequencing of the libraries was done on either Illumina HiSeq 2500 (2x100 bp) or NovaSeq (2x150 bp). The authors' analysis ran thus. MIGEC was used to demultiplex reads and collapse the reads into UMI consensus sequences, and MiXCR was used for V(D)J alignment. Using edgeR on replicate PBMC samples, clonotypes were called vaccine-responding if FDR was below 0.01 and the log2 fold change was above 5 up to day 15. CD4 or CD8 identity was assigned to each bulk clonotype according to whether the clonotype was present at higher abundance in the sequenced CD4 repertoire or the sequenced CD8 repertoire. TCRdb handled the public reads itself, with Q25 trimming in fastp and clone calling in MiXCR, and kept productive beta chains. One record per CDR3 amino acid sequence lists the most common genes and DNA. The authors' filters were not applied to this entry. The sample yields hundreds of thousands of distinct CDR3 sequences; around 5.3% were counted once. Of the sample, roughly 3.4% falls within the top ten clones.

Reading the label with the study, this specimen's treatment or condition is: live attenuated yellow fever vaccine strain. PBMCs were isolated from peripheral blood using a standard Ficoll-Paque protocol. CD4 and CD8 T-cell fractions were isolated with Dynabeads CD4 and CD8 positive selection kits. TriZol was used to extract RNA from bulk PBMCs, from CD4 and CD8 fractions, and from dextramer-positive and dextramer-negative fractions. The sequences come from CD4+ T cells sorted from PBMCs, collected on the day of the yellow fever booster vaccination. In this chain, TRBV3-1 is recombined with TRBJ2-7; TRBD1 fits 7 bases in the junction. This sequence originates from a man younger than 35 who received the YFV17D yellow fever vaccine. Here is the DNA: TGTGCCAGCAGCCTCCAGGGGGTCTACGAGCAGTACTTC. It translates to CASSLQGVYEQYF.